The clone carrying this T cell receptor beta chain appeared a few times. The antigen is not known. Via MiXCR, TCRdb re-called the reads, giving one row per CDR3 protein. The sample shows 800,000 to 950,000 distinct CDR3 sequences, approximately 30% of them seen only once. This record comes from a study of T cell repertoires in cytomegalovirus infection. This CDR3 region has 13 residues. V lost 2 bases and J 4 bases, leaving 8 bases between the germline ends. The chain is built from TRBV12-3 or TRBV12-4 and TRBJ1-2, with D perhaps TRBD1 (5 bases). Sequencing used cultured CD8+ T cells from PBMCs, obtained from culture after CMV antigen stimulation. This TCR came from a human donor in good health (CMV status not recorded). Some clones in this sample may be carry-over from other donors' samples. CDR3 bases: TGTGCCAGCAGTTTAAACAGGATCTATGGCTACACCTTC. It specifies CASSLNRIYGYTF.